This TCR beta chain was recovered during a study of T cells in Graves' hyperthyroidism and ophthalmopathy (dated by TCRdb to between 2018 and 2020). For context, the study as a whole: Peripheral blood samples were taken at the time of initial diagnosis, prior to any treatment. To identify TCR V-J signatures that set the groups apart, the researchers used a discovery cohort of about a hundred patients, made up of under 45 with Graves' ophthalmopathy and 55 to 65 with stable Graves' hyperthyroidism. Whether ophthalmopathy could be predicted prospectively was tested in an independent validation cohort made up of under 20 hyperthyroidism patients plus 17 patients who later progressed to ophthalmopathy. The approximately 98 discovery patients were randomly divided into training and test sets at a 7:3 ratio. The study also compared thyroid tissue and blood T-cell repertoires from over 5 Graves' hyperthyroidism patients. After blood sampling, hyperthyroidism patients were treated with methimazole at a starting dose of 30 mg daily, and ophthalmopathy patients were treated with high-dose intravenous methylprednisolone. The paper reports TCR Vbeta CDR3 sequencing of about 140 peripheral blood samples: some 41 ophthalmopathy, under 80 hyperthyroidism and roughly 17 progressor patients.

In the ophthalmopathy patients, disease was moderately to severely active, with a Clinical Activity Score of 3 or more, a NOSPECS grade of 4 or more, and a duration of less than 3 months. Exclusion was applied to patients with uncontrolled infections, other autoimmune diseases, pregnancy or lactation. Diagnoses relied on clinical symptoms, serum thyroxine and TRAb, thyroid ultrasound and orbital computed tomography. PBMCs were separated from over 9 ml of fresh peripheral blood using Ficoll-Paque density gradient centrifugation. Trizol reagent was used to extract total RNA, and RNA quality was then checked on an Agilent 2100 Bioanalyzer. What the research found in general, with its limitations: Sample size was not statistically predetermined, and investigators were not blinded to group allocation. During validation, the model predicted progression to ophthalmopathy a median of around 7 months ahead of onset, with almost 71% sensitivity and 72% to 80% specificity. Most expanded thyroid clonotypes (frequency above 0.001) were also detected in blood, a finding suggesting that blood repertoires may reflect thyroid immune responses. A model built on a 13 V-J signature distinguished ophthalmopathy from stable hyperthyroidism, reaching 87.88% sensitivity and around 82% specificity in cross-validation and 80%/75% in testing.

Amplification of TCR beta CDR3 regions was carried out from RNA transcripts. For the first round of RT-PCR on the TCR CDR3, the HTBI primer set was used together with the Qiagen OneStep RT-PCR kit. The libraries were constructed in a second round of multiplex PCR and then size-selected and purified. The libraries were sequenced on an Illumina HiSeq2000 using paired-end 100 bp reads. Processing in the source paper ran as follows. SOAPnuke was used to process the raw data, removing reads that contained adapters or uncalled bases, had a mean Phred below 15, or lacked an exact match to the constant primer or identifier. High-quality paired reads were merged with COPE v1.2.5, and unique nucleotide sequences were defined as clonotypes. Clonotypes were aligned to IMGT TRBV, TRBD and TRBJ reference segments using MiTCR v1.1. Analysis was restricted to V-J combinations with a frequency above 0.0001, which covered roughly 99% of repertoires. The TCS score was defined as F50 (clonal expansion) divided by E x V (chaos), with BLOSUM62-based TCRdist calculated between CDR3 peptides within each V-J. Welch's t-statistics and random forest reduced roughly 540 V-J features to around 14, which were used in a naive Bayes classifier (R e1071). The similarity between thyroid and blood repertoires was quantified using the Morisita-Horn index. Using fastp at Q25 and MiXCR, TCRdb reprocessed the public reads and kept productive beta chains. Rows merge per CDR3 protein into single entries with the most common DNA and genes. The V and J calls were not made by the authors but by TCRdb's processing. The sample has approximately 610,000 distinct CDR3 sequences on record, roughly 15% of them singletons. 3.5% to 4.5% of the sample lies in the top ten.

Trimming at the junction amounts to 1 base on V and 2 bases on J, and the germline ends lie 12 bases apart. The CDR1 and CDR2 encoded by the germline V gene are SGHVS and FNYEAQ. The CDR3 sequence holds 15 residues, the cysteine and phenylalanine included. Only the CDR3 region is kept as DNA, spanning 45 bases read in frame from base 1. Remarks on this clonotype: This clone's antigen is unknown. Base qualities are not at hand, and no much larger clone is one base apart.

Rearrangement joined TRBV7-6 to TRBJ2-7, with a weak D call of TRBD1 (5 bases match). This TCR derives from a woman aged 40 to 55 with Graves' ophthalmopathy. Sequences were obtained from blood. The DNA is as follows: TGTGCCAGCAGCTTAGAATCTCCAGGGACCTACGAGCAGTACTTC. This is translated as CASSLESPGTYEQYF.